These 20 T cell receptor beta chains were all obtained from the same sample, sequenced in a study of PD-1 blockade in classical Hodgkin lymphoma. Profiled with immunoSEQ multiplex PCR; TCRdb holds only in-frame clones, not every one. The data show approximately 20,000 clones, with about three quarters seen just once and around 40% held by the top ten. Regarding time point: cycle 4 day 1 (C4D1), after less than seven weeks of nivolumab. Relapse after autologous stem cell transplantation occurred in every patient, and brentuximab vedotin exposure varied. The source was peripheral blood mononuclear cells (PBMCs), collected before the fourth cycle of nivolumab. All receptors come from a human donor with classical Hodgkin lymphoma.

The chain links TRBV6-6 to TRBJ1-5; D gene uncertain. This CDR3 has 14 amino acids. Germline V lookup: CDR1 MNHNY, CDR2 SVGAGI (reference sequence). V was pared by 10 bases and J by 5 bases, with 18 bases between. CDR3 coding DNA: TGTGCCACTGACATAGGCAGTCGTGATCAGCCCCAGCATTTT. It translates to CATDIGSRDQPQHF.

The chain recombines TRBV5-1 with TRBJ2-2; maybe TRBD1 (5 bases). The germline V gene has CDR1 SGHRS and CDR2 YFSETQ. The CDR3 is made up of 16 amino acids. Trimming took off 4 bases at V and 6 bases at J, with 19 bases between the two ends. The CDR3 nucleotides are TGCGCCAGCAGCAGGGCAGGGTGGAGTAATTCCGGGGAGCTGTTTTTT. Its protein is CASSRAGWSNSGELFF.

The rearrangement links TRBV11-3 to TRBJ2-2; no clear D gene. Germline CDR1 and CDR2: SGHNT and YENEEA. This CDR3 has 11 amino acids. With 6 bases removed from V and 3 bases from J, the gap between germline ends came to 2 bases. The CDR3 loop reads CASRDTGELFF. The CDR3 DNA reads TGTGCCAGCAGAGACACCGGGGAGCTGTTTTTT.

The V call is TRBV7-3, the J call TRBJ2-7, with D uncertain. V was pared by 5 bases and J by 4 bases, with 3 bases between. The CDR3 extends over 10 amino acids. Germline V lookup: CDR1 SGHTA, CDR2 FQGTGA. The CDR3 sequence: CASSGYEQYF. CDR3 DNA: TGTGCCAGCAGCGGGTACGAGCAGTACTTC.

The chain employs TRBV15 and TRBJ2-7; D possibly corresponds to TRBD1 (5 bases). Germline V lookup: CDR1 LNHNV, CDR2 YYDKDF (reference sequence). V was pared by 4 bases and J by 7 bases, with 14 bases between. This CDR3 comprises 13 residues. The CDR3: CATSIRWGGEQYF. The CDR3, as DNA: TGTGCCACCAGCATCCGCTGGGGCGGTGAGCAGTACTTC.

The J gene is TRBJ2-7, the V gene TRBV14; D gene ambiguous. Trimming took 2 bases from V and 7 from J, leaving 6 bases between them. The CDR3 runs 11 residues. Per the germline V gene, CDR1 is SGHDN and CDR2 is FVKESK. The CDR3 here is CASSQMTEQYF. CDR3 bases: TGTGCCAGCAGCCAAATGACAGAGCAGTACTTC.

This chain joins TRBV7-6 and TRBJ2-1, with D perhaps TRBD2 (7 bases). Germline CDR1 is SGHVS and CDR2 is FNYEAQ. The CDR3 length is 16 residues. V lost 3 bases, J lost 2 bases, and 14 bases lay in between. The CDR3 sequence: CASSLAGAETYNEQFF. DNA of the CDR3: TGTGCCAGCAGCTTGGCGGGGGCCGAAACCTACAATGAGCAGTTCTTC.

This sequence joins TRBV25-1 and TRBJ1-3; D remains ambiguous. V lost 3 bases to trimming and J lost 0 bases, with 9 bases between them. The CDR3 sequence is 15 residues long. CDR1 and CDR2 (germline): MGHDK, SYGVNS. The CDR3 DNA reads TGTGCCAGCAGTGATCTGACCAGCTCTGGAAACACCATATATTTT. Amino acid sequence: CASSDLTSSGNTIYF.

The rearrangement links TRBV6-6 to TRBJ1-5; TRBD1 is a possible D gene (6 bases). Germline V gene sequence: CDR1 MNHNY, CDR2 SVGAGI (reference sequence). Trimming cost V 10 bases and J 5 bases, with 15 bases left between them. This CDR3 region has 13 residues. CDR3 region: CAIGRGGDQPQHF. DNA for the CDR3: TGTGCCATCGGCCGAGGGGGGGATCAGCCCCAGCATTTT.

The V call is TRBV14, the J call TRBJ2-2; no clear D gene. This CDR3 has 13 amino acids. CDR1 and CDR2 from the germline V gene are SGHDN and FVKESK. V lost 4 bases to trimming and J lost 6 bases, with 9 bases between them. In DNA form, the CDR3 reads TGTGCCAGCAGCCGCCTTATATCCGGGGAGCTGTTTTTT. This gives the protein CASSRLISGELFF.

This chain links TRBV11-3 with TRBJ2-6; no definite D call. Germline V lookup: CDR1 SGHNT, CDR2 YENEEA. V lost 6 bases and J 1 base, leaving 4 bases between the germline ends. The CDR3 covers 13 residues. The CDR3, as DNA: TGTGCCAGCAGTCCTTCTGGGGCCAACGTCCTGACTTTC. This encodes CASSPSGANVLTF.

The chain couples TRBV18 to TRBJ2-1; TRBD2 agrees at 8 bases. Germline CDR1 and CDR2: KGHSH and LQKENI. The CDR3 sequence is 19 residues long. The J segment lost 8 bases and the V segment lost 0 bases, leaving 18 bases of the junction unmatched. The CDR3 here is CASSPPVGGERETLHEQFF. The CDR3 nucleotides are TGTGCCAGCTCACCACCAGTGGGTGGGGAGCGGGAGACTCTCCATGAGCAGTTCTTC.

The V and J genes are TRBV6-5 and TRBJ1-2; 10 nucleotides match TRBD1. The V segment lost 4 bases and the J segment 4 bases; nucleotides outside the gene matches: 9. CDR3 length equals 16 residues. CDR1 and CDR2 (germline): MNHEY, SVGAGI. Here the CDR3 reads CASSFRGTGDSYGYTF. The CDR3 region has the DNA TGTGCCAGCAGTTTTAGGGGGACAGGGGATTCCTATGGCTACACCTTC.

This chain connects TRBV5-1 to TRBJ1-6; TRBD1 matches at 9 bases. Germline values: CDR1 SGHRS, CDR2 YFSETQ. V lost 2 bases and J lost 5; bases outside the gene matches: 2. The length of the CDR3 is 15 residues. CDR3 loop: CASSFRTGDNSPLHF. The CDR3 DNA follows: TGCGCCAGCAGCTTCCGGACAGGGGATAATTCACCCCTCCACTTT.

This clone ranks as medium-sized. This chain uses TRBV7-9 with TRBJ2-5; TRBD1 agrees at 7 bases. This CDR3 has 14 amino acids. Germline loops: CDR1 SEHNR, CDR2 FQNEAQ (reference sequence). J lost 2 bases, V lost 4 bases, and 4 bases had no gene match. In nucleotides, the CDR3 is TGTGCCAGCAGCTCGCCGGGACAGCAAGAGACCCAGTACTTC. This encodes CASSSPGQQETQYF.

The V gene is TRBV30, the J gene TRBJ1-1; D is possibly TRBD1 (5 bases). Germline-derived CDR1 and CDR2 are GTSNPN and SVGIG (reference sequence). Trimming removed 0 bases at V and 7 bases at J, with 9 bases between. The CDR3 has 12 amino acids. The CDR3 region has the DNA TGTGCCTGGAGTGTCGGGGCCGGTGAAGCTTTCTTT. Translated: CAWSVGAGEAFF.

This clone was seen once. This chain connects TRBV19 to TRBJ1-4; D call uncertain. V dropped 2 bases and J dropped 8 bases, with 21 bases sitting between them. CDR1 is LNHDA and CDR2 is SQIVND in the germline V gene (reference sequence). CDR3 size: 17 residues. The DNA of the CDR3 is TGTGCCAGTAGTATACCCCAGAATTCTGGGCCAGCGGAAAAACTGTTTTTT. As protein: CASSIPQNSGPAEKLFF.

This chain joins TRBV30 and TRBJ1-1; D is uncertain. Germline values: CDR1 GTSNPN, CDR2 SVGIG (reference sequence). The CDR3 has 13 residues. The V end was cut by 2 bases, the J end by 0 bases, with 7 bases between. The CDR3 loop reads CAWSMGLNTEAFF. The DNA for the CDR3 is TGTGCCTGGAGTATGGGCCTGAACACTGAAGCTTTCTTT.

This chain connects TRBV5-4 to TRBJ1-2; D not resolved. This CDR3 contains 15 residues. V was cut by 4 bases and J by 6 bases, with 19 bases left in between. Germline values: CDR1 SGHNT, CDR2 YYREEE (reference sequence). CDR3 protein: CASSTQDLRRDGYTF. CDR3 DNA sequence: TGTGCCAGCAGCACCCAGGACCTTCGGCGTGATGGCTACACCTTC.

This clone was counted only a few times. The chain recombines TRBV11-2 with TRBJ2-2; D unclear. The CDR3 extends over 11 amino acids. Trimming cost V 5 bases and J 8 bases, with 6 bases left between them. From germline, CDR1 is SGHAT and CDR2 FQNNGV. The CDR3 bases are TGTGCCAGCAGCCCCCTAGGGGAGCTGTTTTTT. Its translation is CASSPLGELFF.